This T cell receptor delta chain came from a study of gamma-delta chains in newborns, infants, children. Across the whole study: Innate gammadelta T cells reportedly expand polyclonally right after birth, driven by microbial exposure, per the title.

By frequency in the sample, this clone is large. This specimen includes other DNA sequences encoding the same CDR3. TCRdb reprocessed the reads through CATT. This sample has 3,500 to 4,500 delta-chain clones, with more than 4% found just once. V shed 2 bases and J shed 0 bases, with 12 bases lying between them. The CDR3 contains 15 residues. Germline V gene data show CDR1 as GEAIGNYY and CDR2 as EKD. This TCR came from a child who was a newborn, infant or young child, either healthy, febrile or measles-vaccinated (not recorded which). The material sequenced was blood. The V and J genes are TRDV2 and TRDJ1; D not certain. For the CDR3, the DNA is TGTGCCTGTGACAATATTGGATCTTACACCGATAAACTCATCTTT. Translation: CACDNIGSYTDKLIF.